This T cell receptor (beta chain) was sequenced for a study of human T cells and chemical hapten exposure. Germline CDR1 reads SNHLY; CDR2 reads FYNNEI. The length of the CDR3 is 14 residues. With V trimmed by 6 bases and J by 4 bases, 3 bases remained unmatched. Time point of the sample: patch test 1, 2 weeks after DPC sensitization. Treatment denoted: therapeutic diphenylcyclopropenone sensitization with weekly scalp DPC. Total RNA was isolated from whole blood that had not been fractionated. Findings of the study overall: Donors were affected by alopecia, so their immune reaction might vary from that of healthy individuals.

This clonotype was observed a handful of times. Its antigen is unknown. Single cDNA molecules in the library carried unique molecular identifiers attached during preparation. A single record per CDR3 protein comes from TCRdb applying MiXCR to the RACE reads. The table shows 150,000 to 200,000 distinct CDR3 sequences, with 13% to 15% occurring only once. The TCR was taken from a woman aged 25 to 39 with alopecia areata. Some clones in this sample may be carry-over from other donors' samples. Sequenced material: whole blood, taken in connection with sensitization to the hapten diphenylcyclopropenone (DPC). V gene TRBV2 combines with J gene TRBJ2-1; 10 nucleotides agree with TRBD1. This CDR3 reads CASRAGQGYNEQFF. CDR3 sequence (DNA): TGTGCCAGCAGAGCGGGACAGGGGTACAATGAGCAGTTCTTC.